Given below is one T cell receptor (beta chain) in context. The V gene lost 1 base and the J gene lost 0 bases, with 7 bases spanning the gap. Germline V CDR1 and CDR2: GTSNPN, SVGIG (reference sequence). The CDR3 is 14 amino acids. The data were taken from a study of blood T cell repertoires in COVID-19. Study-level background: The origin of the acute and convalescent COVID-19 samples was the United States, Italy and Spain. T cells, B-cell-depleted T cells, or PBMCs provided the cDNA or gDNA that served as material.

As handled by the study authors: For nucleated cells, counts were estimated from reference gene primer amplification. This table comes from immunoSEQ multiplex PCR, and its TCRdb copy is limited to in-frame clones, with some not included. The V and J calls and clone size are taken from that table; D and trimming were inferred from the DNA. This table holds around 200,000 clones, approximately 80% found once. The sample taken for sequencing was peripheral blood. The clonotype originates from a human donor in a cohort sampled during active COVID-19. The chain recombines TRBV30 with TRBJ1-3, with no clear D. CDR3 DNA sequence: TGTGCCTGGAGTGCGGTTATCTCTGGAAACACCATATATTTT. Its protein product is CAWSAVISGNTIYF. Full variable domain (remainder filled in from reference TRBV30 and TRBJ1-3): SQTIHQWPATLVQPVGSPLSLECTVEGTSNPNLYWYRQAAGRGLQLLFYSVGIGQISSEVPQNLSASRPQDRQFILSSKKLLLSDSGFYLCAWSAVISGNTIYFGEGSWLTVV.